The 20 T cell receptor beta chains below come from one sample, sequenced in a study of molecular identifiers for immune sequencing clone quantification. A single record per CDR3 protein comes from TCRdb applying MiXCR to the PCR reads. The sample records over 85,000 distinct CDR3 sequences, roughly 21% being singletons. Sequences were obtained from naive CD8+ T cells from blood, with Jurkat cell RNA spiked in. Subset of the sample: FACS-sorted CD8+CD4-CCR7+CD45RA+ naive T cells. All receptors come from a human donor in good health. Some libraries in this study had Jurkat cell RNA spiked in.

This clonotype has a count of ten or more. The genes are TRBV2 and TRBJ2-5; D remains unclear. V gave up 6 bases and J gave up 12 bases, with 17 bases separating them. From germline, CDR1 is SNHLY and CDR2 FYNNEI. The CDR3 has 12 amino acids. In DNA form, the CDR3 reads TGTGCCAGCAGGGAATATATCCAGGACGAGTACTTC. This translates into CASREYIQDEYF.

The sample holds many counts of this clonotype. The J gene is TRBJ2-5, the V gene TRBV6-5; 7 bases align to TRBD2. CDR1 and CDR2 from the germline V gene are MNHEY and SVGAGI. The trim removed 5 bases at V and 3 bases at J, leaving 21 bases unmatched. CDR3 length: 19 residues. As DNA, the CDR3 is TGTGCCAGCAGTACTCACGGGGGGTGGGCAGAGAGTTCTAAAGAGACCCAGTACTTC. Translation gives CASSTHGGWAESSKETQYF.

V usage is TRBV5-7 and J usage is TRBJ2-5; D gene unclear. TRBV5-7 is noted as an ORF with a role that remains uncertain. The CDR3 is 12 amino acids. V lost 6 bases and J lost 0, with 6 bases in between. CDR3 sequence reads: CASIFHQETQYF. Written as DNA, the CDR3 is TGTGCCAGCATCTTCCACCAAGAGACCCAGTACTTC.

As for this clonotype: A much larger clone sits a single nucleotide away, making a read error possible. J is TRBJ2-2 and V is TRBV20-1, with D perhaps TRBD2 (5 bases). The germline V gene has CDR1 DFQATT and CDR2 SNEGSKA (reference sequence). CDR3 length: 13 residues. This CDR3 reads CSARRANTGELVF. The CDR3 DNA sequence: TGCAGTGCTAGGAGGGCGAACACCGGGGAGCTGGTTTTT.

Of note for this clonotype: This may arise from a read error, as a much more abundant clone is one base away. This CDR3 fails to terminate in the conserved phenylalanine or tryptophan, so it likely reflects a read error. CDR3 nucleotide sequence: TGCAGCGTTGAATCCAGGGAGGACGAGCAGTACCTC. It is translated as CSVESREDEQYL. The chain employs TRBV29-1 and TRBJ2-7; D might be TRBD2 (6 bases). Trimming stripped 2 bases from V and 5 bases from J, with 10 bases between. Germline assignment: CDR1 SQVTM and CDR2 ANQGSEA. The CDR3 has 12 amino acids.

The rearrangement links TRBV6-5 to TRBJ2-2; D ambiguous. Germline CDR1 is MNHEY and CDR2 is SVGAGI. This CDR3 is built from 16 residues. Trimming stripped 6 bases from V and 0 bases from J, with 14 bases between. The CDR3 spells CASSPPQWTNTGELFF. The DNA of the CDR3 is TGTGCCAGCAGCCCTCCACAGTGGACGAACACCGGGGAGCTGTTTTTT.

The rearrangement joins TRBV9 to TRBJ2-1; 8 positions agree with TRBD2. The germline gives CDR1 SGDLS, CDR2 YYNGEE. The junction had 5 bases not matched to a gene; V was cut back by 6 bases and J by 3 bases. The length of the CDR3 is 14 residues. The CDR3 DNA sequence: TGTGCCAGCAACGGGGGGGAGAGCTACAATGAGCAGTTCTTC. Protein sequence: CASNGGESYNEQFF.

This clonotype was seen many times. The V and J genes are TRBV13 and TRBJ2-3; 7 positions agree with TRBD2. CDR1 and CDR2 (germline): PRHDT, FYEKMQ (reference sequence). The V and J ends lost 5 bases and 3 bases, in that order; junction bases with no gene match: 11. The CDR3 runs 16 residues. CDR3 sequence reads: CASSHGAGELTDTQYF. The CDR3 nucleotides read TGTGCCAGCAGCCACGGCGCGGGAGAATTGACAGATACGCAGTATTTT.

Of note for this clonotype: This may come from a read error, since a much larger clone is one base off. The chain links TRBV9 to TRBJ1-1; D ambiguous. The CDR3 is 15 amino acids. Trimming took 1 base from V and 3 from J, leaving 13 bases between them. The germline V gene has CDR1 SGDLS and CDR2 YYNGEE. The CDR3 sequence is CASSVIAFAYTEAFF. The CDR3 DNA follows: TGTGCCAGCAGCGTAATAGCGTTCGCGTACACTGAAGCTTTCTTT.

As regards this clonotype: This may be a read error: a much more frequent sequence differs by one nucleotide. The V and J genes are TRBV7-6 and TRBJ2-5, with D perhaps being TRBD1 or TRBD2 (5 bases each). The V end lost 4 bases, the J end lost 0 bases, and 12 bases lay between the germline ends. The CDR3 is made up of 15 amino acids. CDR1 and CDR2 from the germline V gene are SGHVS and FNYEAQ. The CDR3 spells CASSYGAGNQETQYF. CDR3 nucleotides: TGTGCCAGCAGCTACGGGGCAGGGAACCAAGAGACCCAGTACTTC.

This clonotype was found many times. The gene calls are TRBV27 and TRBJ1-1; D unresolved. CDR3 length equals 14 residues. V lost 6 bases and J lost 1, with 12 bases in between. Germline values: CDR1 MNHEY, CDR2 SMNVEV (reference sequence). CDR3 nucleotide sequence: TGTGCCAGCAGCTTAGGTGGAGCGAACACTGAAGCTTTCTTT. Protein sequence: CASSLGGANTEAFF.

At least ten counts were recorded for this clonotype. The genes are TRBV7-9 and TRBJ2-2, with TRBD2 identical over 7 bases. V was clipped by 5 bases and J by 2 bases; unmatched bases: 11. The CDR3 has 17 residues. CDR1 and CDR2 from the germline V gene are SEHNR and FQNEAQ (reference sequence). DNA of the CDR3: TGTGCCAGCAGCATCCGTCCGGGACTACATAACACCGGGGAGCTGTTTTTT. It specifies CASSIRPGLHNTGELFF.

The chain recombines TRBV7-9 with TRBJ1-1, with 11 bases matching TRBD1. The germline gives CDR1 SEHNR, CDR2 FQNEAQ (reference sequence). V gave up 5 bases and J gave up 5 bases; unmatched junction bases: 7. The CDR3 is made up of 15 amino acids. CDR3 bases: TGTGCCAGCAGCCCGGACAGGGGGCAGGGGACTGAAGCTTTCTTT. It specifies CASSPDRGQGTEAFF.

A remark on this clonotype: This could be a read error, since a much larger clone is one nucleotide away. This rearrangement joins TRBV6-1 to TRBJ2-3; maybe TRBD2 (5 bases). V lost 4 bases, J lost 0 bases, and 23 bases lay in between. CDR3 size: 19 residues. The germline gives CDR1 MNHNS, CDR2 SASEGT. The CDR3 sequence: CASSARPGKVRASTDTQYF. DNA of the CDR3: TGTGCCAGCAGTGCGCGACCGGGAAAGGTGAGGGCTAGCACAGATACGCAGTATTTT.

This clonotype was seen many times. The chain uses TRBV28 and TRBJ2-3; 10 nucleotides align to TRBD2. Germline V gene data show CDR1 as MDHEN and CDR2 as SYDVKM. This CDR3 region has 17 residues. Unmatched junction bases numbered 5, after V lost 1 base and J lost 1 base. The CDR3 loop is CASSLFLAGARTDTQYF. The DNA of the CDR3 is TGTGCCAGCAGTTTATTTCTAGCGGGAGCGCGCACAGATACGCAGTATTTT.

A word on this clonotype: At one of its ends the junction is not consistent with the germline gene, which may arise from a read error. V gene TRBV12-3 or TRBV12-4 combines with J gene TRBJ2-1; 8 nucleotides line up with TRBD2. CDR3 length equals 17 residues. For the CDR3, the DNA is TGTGCCAGCAGTGTAGCGGGGCGGCCCCCTTCCTACAATGAGCAGTTCTTC. This translates into CASSVAGRPPSYNEQFF.

This clonotype was seen repeatedly, ten times or more. The chain is built from TRBV30 and TRBJ2-7; D is unresolved. Germline lookup yields CDR1 GTSNPN and CDR2 SVGIG (reference sequence). V gave up 0 bases and J gave up 4 bases, with 4 bases separating them. CDR3 length equals 11 residues. This CDR3 is CAWSVVYEQYF. CDR3 DNA sequence: TGTGCCTGGAGTGTTGTATACGAGCAGTACTTC.

The gene calls are TRBV4-3 and TRBJ2-3; 7 positions match TRBD1. Unmatched junction bases numbered 14, after V lost 2 bases and J lost 12 bases. Germline loops: CDR1 LGHNA, CDR2 YSLEER. The CDR3 is made up of 15 amino acids. CDR3 sequence (DNA): TGCGCCAGCAGCCAAAACAGGGGCAGCACAGATGCACAGTATTTT. Translated, it gives CASSQNRGSTDAQYF.

In this sample, this clonotype turned up a few times. The rearrangement joins TRBV5-8 to TRBJ2-1; no clear D gene. This CDR3 spans 13 amino acids. Trimming took off 2 bases at V and 6 bases at J, with 9 bases between the two ends. CDR1 and CDR2 (germline): SGHTS, YDEGEE. The CDR3 region has the DNA TGTGCCAGCAGCTTAGAGTCGAGCAATGAGCAGTTCTTC. Its protein is CASSLESSNEQFF.

Note on this clonotype: This may come from a read error, since a much larger clone is one base off. The V and J genes are TRBV27 and TRBJ2-5; D is ambiguous. This CDR3 has 11 residues. Germline CDR1 is MNHEY and CDR2 is SMNVEV (reference sequence). CDR3 in DNA: TGTGCCAGCAGTTCCCAAGGGACCCAGTACTTC. Amino acid sequence: CASSSQGTQYF.